Below, 25 T cell receptor beta chains from the same sample are listed, as sequenced in a study of shared clonotypes between healthy human individuals. Data came from immunoSEQ multiplex PCR; TCRdb stores just in-frame clones and leaves some out. Among 2 million or so clones listed, around 95% were seen once. The sequenced material came from naive CD4+ T cells sorted from blood. Subset denoted: CD45RA+ positively selected. Receptors were obtained from a man aged 18-30 years in good health.

This chain links TRBV6-1 with TRBJ1-4; D ambiguous. This CDR3 has 14 residues. V was shortened by 4 bases and J by 8 bases, with 14 bases between the two germline ends. Per germline, CDR1 MNHNS and CDR2 SASEGT. CDR3 DNA: TGTGCCAGCAGTGCGACATCGATCGGGGAAAAACTGTTTTTT. Its translation is CASSATSIGEKLFF.

This clone has only one observation. V and J are TRBV9 and TRBJ2-5; 7 bases match TRBD1. Trimming cost V 4 bases and J 2 bases; bases outside gene matches: 5. CDR1 and CDR2 from the germline V gene are SGDLS and YYNGEE. The CDR3 has 14 amino acids. The CDR3: CASSTRDSQETQYF. In nucleotides, the CDR3 is TGTGCCAGCAGCACCAGGGACAGTCAAGAGACCCAGTACTTC. Drawing the rest from reference TRBV9 and TRBJ2-5, the complete variable domain is DSGVTQTPKHLITATGQRVTLRCSPRSGDLSVYWYQQSLDQGLQFLIQYYNGEERAKGNILERFSAQQFPDLHSELNLSSLELGDSALYFCASSTRDSQETQYFGPGTRLLVL.

The rearrangement joins TRBV30 to TRBJ2-2; D might be TRBD2 (5 bases). Germline V CDR1 and CDR2: GTSNPN, SVGIG (reference sequence). This CDR3 contains 15 residues. Trimming left V 4 bases short and J 4 bases short, with 16 bases between. CDR3 residues: CAWKVTRVGTGELFF. The CDR3 bases are TGTGCCTGGAAGGTCACGAGGGTAGGCACCGGGGAGCTGTTTTTT.

As regards this clone: Other DNA sequences of this sample code for an identical CDR3. The chain employs TRBV5-1 and TRBJ1-1; TRBD1 matches at 8 bases. The junction had 6 bases not matched to a gene; V was cut back by 5 bases and J by 3 bases. Germline CDR1 is SGHRS and CDR2 is YFSETQ. The CDR3 runs 14 residues. The CDR3 protein is CASSLQGADTEAFF. The CDR3 DNA follows: TGCGCCAGCAGTTTGCAGGGGGCTGACACTGAAGCTTTCTTT.

This clone appeared once. This chain joins TRBV30 and TRBJ1-3, with D unclear. This CDR3 is 15 amino acids long. V lost 0 bases and J lost 2, with 11 bases in between. Germline loops: CDR1 GTSNPN, CDR2 SVGIG (reference sequence). This chain's CDR3 is CAWSVSGSTGNTIYF. The DNA for the CDR3 is TGTGCCTGGAGTGTCTCCGGCTCGACTGGAAACACCATATATTTT.

The V and J genes are TRBV7-9 and TRBJ1-4; a possible D gene is TRBD1 (5 bases). V lost 1 base and J 7 bases, leaving 19 bases between the germline ends. The CDR3 is 17 residues long. CDR1 is SEHNR and CDR2 is FQNEAQ in the germline V gene (reference sequence). CDR3 bases: TGTGCCAGCAGCTTAGTGCCCCGGGACCCCGGGGCTGAAAAACTGTTTTTT. This gives the protein CASSLVPRDPGAEKLFF. Variable domain in full (rest from reference TRBV7-9 and TRBJ1-4): DTGVSQNPRHKITKRGQNVTFRCDPISEHNRLYWYRQTLGQGPEFLTYFQNEAQLEKSRLLSDRFSAERPKGSFSTLEIQRTEQGDSAMYLCASSLVPRDPGAEKLFFGSGTQLSVL.

In regard to this clone: Other nucleotide sequences from this sample produce the same CDR3. V gene TRBV5-1 combines with J gene TRBJ2-5; D unclear. The CDR3 covers 13 residues. V lost 0 bases to trimming and J lost 2 bases, with 5 bases between them. Germline assignment: CDR1 SGHRS and CDR2 YFSETQ. The CDR3 DNA follows: TGCGCCAGCAGCTTGGGAGTTCAAGAGACCCAGTACTTC. Translated, it gives CASSLGVQETQYF.

This rearrangement joins TRBV7-2 to TRBJ2-4, with 8 bases that match TRBD2. CDR1 SGHTA and CDR2 FQGNSA come from the germline V gene. The CDR3 totals 14 residues. Trimming cost V 8 bases and J 7 bases; bases outside gene matches: 10. The CDR3 here is CASAAGGFWNIQYF. DNA of the CDR3: TGTGCCAGCGCGGCGGGAGGCTTTTGGAACATTCAGTACTTC.

This chain links TRBV6-1 with TRBJ2-1; TRBD1 aligns across 8 bases. The CDR3 runs to 15 residues. Trimming cost V 4 bases and J 4 bases; bases outside gene matches: 6. Germline loops: CDR1 MNHNS, CDR2 SASEGT. The CDR3 sequence: CASSGAGGSYNEQFF. CDR3 nucleotides: TGTGCCAGCAGTGGGGCAGGGGGCTCTTACAATGAGCAGTTCTTC.

The rearrangement links TRBV28 to TRBJ1-2; 7 bases line up with TRBD1. The ends lost 6 bases at V and 2 bases at J; junction bases unmatched: 9. The CDR3 sequence is 15 residues long. Per the germline V gene, CDR1 is MDHEN and CDR2 is SYDVKM. For the CDR3, the DNA is TGTGCCAGCAGGGGGACAGACACCTTCAACTATGGCTACACCTTC. The encoded protein is CASRGTDTFNYGYTF.

The chain combines TRBV25-1 with TRBJ1-2; no clear D. This CDR3 contains 14 residues. V dropped 1 base and J dropped 5 bases, with 11 bases sitting between them. The germline V gene has CDR1 MGHDK and CDR2 SYGVNS. The CDR3 sequence: CASSESSRYYGYTF. CDR3 in DNA: TGTGCCAGCAGTGAATCGTCCAGGTATTATGGCTACACCTTC.

This chain joins TRBV7-8 and TRBJ2-5; D perhaps matches TRBD2 (6 bases). V gave up 3 bases and J gave up 5 bases, with 13 bases separating them. The germline V gene has CDR1 SGHVS and CDR2 FQNEAQ. The CDR3 has 14 residues. The CDR3 loop reads CASSLEGRHETQYF. The DNA of the CDR3 is TGTGCCAGCAGCTTGGAGGGGCGCCATGAGACCCAGTACTTC.

J is TRBJ2-5 and V is TRBV18; 8 bases agree with TRBD1. V dropped 3 bases and J dropped 4; count of bases not matched to a gene: 7. This CDR3 has 15 amino acids. In germline, CDR1 is KGHSH, CDR2 LQKENI. Written as DNA, the CDR3 is TGTGCCAGCTCACCGGCAGGGGGCCAGGGAGAGACCCAGTACTTC. This encodes CASSPAGGQGETQYF.

The chain uses TRBV11-1 and TRBJ2-7, with no clear D. Deletions cut 5 bases from V and 12 bases from J, with 20 bases between. The germline V gene has CDR1 SGHAT and CDR2 FQDESV (reference sequence). The CDR3 contains 13 residues. The CDR3 loop is CASSLGSMNTLYF. The CDR3, as DNA: TGTGCCAGCAGCCTAGGATCGATGAATACTTTGTACTTC.

The V call is TRBV6-5, the J call TRBJ2-7, with TRBD1 identical over 7 bases. Germline V gene data show CDR1 as MNHEY and CDR2 as SVGAGI. The CDR3 is made up of 14 amino acids. V shed 6 bases, J shed 4 bases, and the junction held 9 bases outside the gene matches. DNA of the CDR3: TGTGCCAGCAGCCGATCCGACAGGGTTTACGAGCAGTACTTC. Translation gives CASSRSDRVYEQYF.

The genes are TRBV28 and TRBJ1-1; the match to TRBD1 covers 8 bases. The CDR3 length is 17 residues. Trimming removed 7 bases from V and 0 bases from J; junction bases left unmatched: 13. Looked up from germline, CDR1 is MDHEN and CDR2 is SYDVKM. The CDR3 DNA sequence: TGTGCCAGCACCTCCGCCGGGACAGGCCATATGAACACTGAAGCTTTCTTT. Translation gives CASTSAGTGHMNTEAFF.

This clone was recorded only once. V and J are TRBV6-1 and TRBJ2-7; D unclear. The CDR3 totals 14 residues. With 2 bases removed from V and 8 bases from J, the gap between germline ends came to 16 bases. The germline V gene has CDR1 MNHNS and CDR2 SASEGT. The CDR3 DNA is TGTGCCAGCAGTGAACCTTATCCTGAAGGGAAGCAGTACTTC. This encodes CASSEPYPEGKQYF.

This clone appeared once. This chain connects TRBV6-5 to TRBJ2-7; D perhaps matches TRBD1 (5 bases). Germline assignment: CDR1 MNHEY and CDR2 SVGAGI. The V end lost 7 bases, the J end lost 0 bases, and 10 bases lay between the germline ends. This CDR3 region has 13 residues. The CDR3 protein is CASKAGPSYEQYF. CDR3 coding DNA: TGTGCCAGCAAAGCAGGGCCCTCCTACGAGCAGTACTTC.

The chain uses TRBV27 and TRBJ1-2; D might be TRBD1 (6 bases). This CDR3 has 15 residues. Deletions cut 6 bases from V and 6 bases from J, with 20 bases between. In germline, CDR1 is MNHEY, CDR2 SMNVEV (reference sequence). The CDR3 DNA reads as TGTGCCAGCAGGGCGAGCAGGGGAAGCGCCGATGGCTACACCTTC. As protein: CASRASRGSADGYTF.

The rearrangement links TRBV6-5 to TRBJ2-5, with TRBD2 matching over 13 bases. The CDR3 spans 14 residues. Germline V gives CDR1 MNHEY, CDR2 SVGAGI. V was pared by 6 bases and J by 4 bases, with 2 bases of the junction left unmatched. CDR3 DNA: TGTGCCAGCAGAGGACTAGCGGGAGCAGAGACCCAGTACTTC. This sequence encodes CASRGLAGAETQYF.

The chain is built from TRBV7-8 and TRBJ1-6; D remains unclear. CDR3 length: 11 residues. Germline V gene data show CDR1 as SGHVS and CDR2 as FQNEAQ. V dropped 5 bases and J dropped 6 bases, with 2 bases sitting between them. CDR3 amino acids: CASSLNSPLHF. CDR3 nucleotides: TGTGCCAGCAGCCTTAATTCACCCCTCCACTTT.

V and J are TRBV6-1 and TRBJ1-3; D call uncertain. CDR1 is MNHNS and CDR2 is SASEGT in the germline V gene. The length of the CDR3 is 12 residues. The CDR3 bases are TGTGGAATTTCCCTCTCTGGAAACACCATATATTTT. It is translated as CGISLSGNTIYF.

The chain links TRBV5-1 to TRBJ2-1; the match to TRBD1 covers 7 bases. Trimming at V came to 4 bases and at J to 5 bases, leaving 9 bases not matched to a gene. Germline V gene sequence: CDR1 SGHRS, CDR2 YFSETQ. This CDR3 region has 15 residues. The CDR3 reads CASSVEGAYHNEQFF. The CDR3 nucleotides read TGCGCCAGCAGCGTTGAGGGGGCTTACCACAATGAGCAGTTCTTC.

Concerning this clone itself: Mismatch with germline at one junction end may stem from a read error. The genes are TRBV7-7 and TRBJ2-3; D is perhaps TRBD2 (5 bases). The CDR3 loop spans 14 amino acids. Germline V gene lookup returns CDR1 SSHAT and CDR2 FNYEAQ (reference sequence). CDR3 DNA: TGTGCTAGCAGCCAGACTATAACATCGGATACGCAGTATTTT. Residues: CASSQTITSDTQYF.

The CDR3 DNA reads TGCGCCAGCAGCGGAGGCAGGGCTGAAAAACTGTTTTTT. The encoded protein is CASSGGRAEKLFF. The chain carries TRBV10-2 and TRBJ1-4; weak D call: TRBD1 (5 bases). The CDR3 sequence is 13 residues long. Germline V CDR1 and CDR2: WSHSY, SAAADI. V was cut by 6 bases and J by 7 bases, with 12 bases left in between.